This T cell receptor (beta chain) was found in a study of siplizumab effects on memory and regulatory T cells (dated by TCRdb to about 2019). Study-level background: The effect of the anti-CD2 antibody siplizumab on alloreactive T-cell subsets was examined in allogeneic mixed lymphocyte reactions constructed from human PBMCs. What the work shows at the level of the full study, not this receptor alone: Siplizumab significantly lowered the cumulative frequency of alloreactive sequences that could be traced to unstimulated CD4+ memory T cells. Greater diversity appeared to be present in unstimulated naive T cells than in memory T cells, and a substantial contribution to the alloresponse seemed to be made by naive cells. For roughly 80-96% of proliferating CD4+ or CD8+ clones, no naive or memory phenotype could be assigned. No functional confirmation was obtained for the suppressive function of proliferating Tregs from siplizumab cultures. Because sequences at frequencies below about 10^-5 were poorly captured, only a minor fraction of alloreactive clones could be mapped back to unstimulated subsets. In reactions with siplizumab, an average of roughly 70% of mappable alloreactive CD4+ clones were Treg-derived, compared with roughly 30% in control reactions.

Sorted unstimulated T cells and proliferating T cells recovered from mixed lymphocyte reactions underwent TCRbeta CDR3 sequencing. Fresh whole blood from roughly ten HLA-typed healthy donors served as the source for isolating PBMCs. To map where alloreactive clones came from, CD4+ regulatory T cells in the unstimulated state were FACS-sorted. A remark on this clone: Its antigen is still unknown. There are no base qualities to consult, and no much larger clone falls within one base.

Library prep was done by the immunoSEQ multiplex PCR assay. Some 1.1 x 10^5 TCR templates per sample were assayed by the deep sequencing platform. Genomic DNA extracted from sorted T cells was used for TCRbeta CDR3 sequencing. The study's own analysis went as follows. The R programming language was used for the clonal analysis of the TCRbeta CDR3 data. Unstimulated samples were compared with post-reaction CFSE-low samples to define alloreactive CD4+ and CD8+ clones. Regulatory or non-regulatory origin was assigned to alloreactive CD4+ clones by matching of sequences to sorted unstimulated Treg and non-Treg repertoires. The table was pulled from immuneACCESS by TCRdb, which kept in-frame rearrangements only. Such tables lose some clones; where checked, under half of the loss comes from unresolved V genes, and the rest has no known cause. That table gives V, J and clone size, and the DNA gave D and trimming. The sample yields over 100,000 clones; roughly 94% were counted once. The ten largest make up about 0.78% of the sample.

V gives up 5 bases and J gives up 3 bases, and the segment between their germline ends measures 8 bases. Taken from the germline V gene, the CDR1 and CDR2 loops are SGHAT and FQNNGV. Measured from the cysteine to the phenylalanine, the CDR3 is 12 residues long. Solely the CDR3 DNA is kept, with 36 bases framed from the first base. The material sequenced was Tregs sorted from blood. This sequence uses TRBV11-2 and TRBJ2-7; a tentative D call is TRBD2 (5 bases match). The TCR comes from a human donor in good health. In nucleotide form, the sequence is TGTGCCAGCAGCCTCGAGGGCTACGAGCAGTACTTC. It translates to CASSLEGYEQYF. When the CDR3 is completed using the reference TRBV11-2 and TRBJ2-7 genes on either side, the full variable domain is EAGVAQSPRYKIIEKRQSVAFWCNPISGHATLYWYQQILGQGPKLLIQFQNNGVVDDSQLPKDRFSAERLKGVDSTLKIQPAKLEDSAVYLCASSLEGYEQYFGPGTRLTVT.